The 27 T cell receptor beta chains below were found in one sample sequenced in a study of glioma-infiltrating T cells. Using RNA template, CDR3s of TCR alpha and beta were amplified with iRepertoire arm-PCR. One entry per CDR3 protein results from TCRdb running MiXCR on the multiplex PCR reads. The sample contains 100,000 to 150,000 distinct CDR3 sequences, roughly 20% of which appear only once. The sequenced sample consisted of glioma tissue, nonneoplastic brain tissue, or PBMCs (not recorded which). Receptors originate from a human donor with low-grade glioma or glioblastoma, undergoing nonglioma brain surgery, or in good health (not recorded which).

In regard to this clonotype: A read error may be the cause here, since a much bigger clone is one base away. The gene calls are TRBV7-2 and TRBJ1-5; 10 bases align to TRBD1. This CDR3 has 14 amino acids. Germline CDR1 and CDR2: SGHTA and FQGNSA. CDR3 amino acids: CVSSADRGSQPQHF. The CDR3 coding sequence is TGTGTCAGCAGCGCGGACAGGGGGTCTCAGCCCCAGCATTTT.

As regards this clonotype: A much larger clone differs by one base, so this may be a read error. The chain has TRBV7-6 and TRBJ2-5, with D unresolved. The V end lost 3 bases, the J end lost 4 bases, and 9 bases lay between the germline ends. This CDR3 is 13 amino acids long. The V gene's germline CDR1 is SGHVS and CDR2 FNYEAQ. The CDR3 region has the DNA TGTGCCAGCAGCTTGACCATGGCAGAGACCCAGTACTTC. Residues: CASSLTMAETQYF.

Turning to this clonotype: A much larger clone sits a single nucleotide away, making a read error possible. This sequence joins TRBV12-5 and TRBJ1-5; a weak D match, TRBD1 (6 bases). Germline assignment: CDR1 LGHNT and CDR2 FRNRAP. The CDR3 loop spans 18 amino acids. The CDR3 protein is CASVLDSNTGSGNQPQHF. In DNA form, the CDR3 reads TGTGCTAGTGTTTTGGATTCCAACACAGGGTCCGGCAATCAGCCCCAGCATTTT. Together with reference TRBV12-5 and TRBJ1-5, the CDR3 gives the full variable domain: DARVTQTPRHKVTEMGQEVTMRCQPILGHNTVFWYRQTMMQGLELLAYFRNRAPLDDSGMPKDRFSAEMPDATLATLKIQPSEPRDSAVYFCASVLDSNTGSGNQPQHFGDGTRLSIL.

At least ten counts were recorded for this clonotype. The chain uses TRBV11-3 and TRBJ2-3; D not resolved. Germline CDR1 SGHNT, CDR2 YENEEA. Trimming took 1 base from V and 6 from J, leaving 8 bases between them. This CDR3 comprises 13 residues. The chain's CDR3 is CASSLGPMDTQYF. The CDR3 DNA follows: TGTGCCAGCAGCTTAGGCCCCATGGATACGCAGTATTTT.

This clonotype was recorded at least ten times. J is TRBJ1-5 and V is TRBV7-6; the D gene is possibly TRBD1 (6 bases). Trimming left V 5 bases short and J 3 bases short, with 14 bases between. Germline CDR1 and CDR2: SGHVS and FNYEAQ. The length of the CDR3 is 15 residues. The CDR3 sequence: CASSLQTGINQPQHF. The CDR3 nucleotides are TGTGCCAGCAGCCTACAAACAGGGATCAATCAGCCCCAGCATTTT.

Only one count was recorded for this clonotype. A much larger clone sits a single nucleotide away, making a read error possible. This rearrangement joins TRBV14 to TRBJ2-7, with D possibly matching TRBD2 (6 bases). The CDR3 is made up of 13 amino acids. V was clipped by 3 bases and J by 6 bases, with 12 bases between them. Germline lookup yields CDR1 SGHDN and CDR2 FVKESK. DNA for the CDR3: TGTGCCAGCAGCCAGGGACTCCGCTGCGAGCAGTACTTC. This encodes CASSQGLRCEQYF.

The sample holds many counts of this clonotype. The J gene is TRBJ2-7, the V gene TRBV4-1; the match to TRBD2 covers 8 bases. This CDR3 spans 17 amino acids. Germline assignment: CDR1 MGHRA and CDR2 YSYEKL. V shed 0 bases, J shed 6 bases, and the junction held 13 bases outside the gene matches. The CDR3 sequence is CASSQDSIGRALGEQYF. In DNA form, the CDR3 reads TGCGCCAGCAGCCAAGACTCTATCGGGAGGGCCTTGGGCGAGCAGTACTTC.

This clonotype was observed a few times. The rearrangement uses TRBV29-1 and TRBJ2-1; 13 bases agree with TRBD2. V trimming: 4 bases; J trimming: 2 bases; junction bases outside the gene matches: 8. Germline V gene lookup returns CDR1 SQVTM and CDR2 ANQGSEA. The CDR3 sequence is 17 residues long. DNA of the CDR3: TGCAGCGTTGTCTCAAGGACTAGCGGGAGACCCTACAATGAGCAGTTCTTC. Amino acids: CSVVSRTSGRPYNEQFF.

This clonotype was detected ten times or more. The genes are TRBV18 and TRBJ2-1; 8 bases agree with TRBD2. This CDR3 has 15 residues. The germline V gene has CDR1 KGHSH and CDR2 LQKENI. V lost 6 bases to trimming and J lost 7 bases; unmatched junction nucleotides: 11. CDR3 bases: TGTGCCAGCTCCCCGTCGGGGGGGCTGGGGAATGAGCAGTTCTTC. It translates to CASSPSGGLGNEQFF.

This clonotype was detected many times. This rearrangement joins TRBV6-6 to TRBJ2-7; D not certain. V lost 0 bases and J 2 bases, leaving 11 bases between the germline ends. Germline V gives CDR1 MNHNY, CDR2 SVGAGI (reference sequence). The CDR3 covers 15 residues. In DNA, the CDR3 is TGTGCCAGCAGTTACTCGAGTCACGGTGCCTACGAGCAGTACTTC. This sequence encodes CASSYSSHGAYEQYF.

This clonotype came up a few times. The gene calls are TRBV5-1 and TRBJ2-4, with D possibly TRBD2 on 5 matching bases. The CDR3 spans 14 residues. V lost 4 bases and J 4 bases, leaving 12 bases between the germline ends. The germline V gene encodes CDR1 SGHRS and CDR2 YFSETQ. CDR3 loop: CASSPGMGKNIQYF. As DNA, the CDR3 is TGCGCCAGCAGCCCGGGGATGGGGAAAAACATTCAGTACTTC.

Points on this clonotype: A read error may explain this, as a much larger clone is one base away. The chain carries TRBV5-1 and TRBJ2-2; D remains unclear. Germline lookup yields CDR1 SGHRS and CDR2 YFSETQ. There are 16 residues in the CDR3. DNA for the CDR3: TGCGCCAGCAGATTGGTCGGCGTGGCTTCGGCCGGGGAGCTGTTTTTT. Protein product: CASRLVGVASAGELFF.

The table lists this clonotype with a few counts. The chain carries TRBV9 and TRBJ2-3, with D possibly TRBD2 on 5 matching bases. There are 15 residues in the CDR3. From germline, CDR1 is SGDLS and CDR2 YYNGEE. V was shortened by 2 bases and J by 3 bases, with 13 bases between the two germline ends. CDR3 residues: CASSVLGLATDTQYF. Written as DNA, the CDR3 is TGTGCCAGCAGCGTTTTAGGACTTGCAACAGATACGCAGTATTTT.

This clonotype was picked up a small number of times. This chain joins TRBV7-2 and TRBJ2-1, with a weak D call TRBD2 (6 bases). The CDR3 spans 16 residues. V lost 5 bases, J lost 0 bases, and 14 bases lay in between. Germline V gene sequence: CDR1 SGHTA, CDR2 FQGNSA. CDR3 sequence: CASSLSGPSSYNEQFF. For the CDR3, the DNA is TGTGCCAGCAGCCTCAGCGGGCCAAGCTCCTACAATGAGCAGTTCTTC.

The sample holds many counts of this clonotype. This chain uses TRBV6-1 with TRBJ1-5; D call uncertain. V was shortened by 1 base and J by 6 bases, with 13 bases between the two germline ends. This CDR3 is built from 15 residues. Germline CDR1 reads MNHNS; CDR2 reads SASEGT. CDR3 sequence (DNA): TGTGCCAGCAGTGAAGTTTTGGCAGCAACTCAGCCCCAGCATTTT. Encoded protein: CASSEVLAATQPQHF.

Comment on this clonotype: A much larger clone differs from this one at a single base, so this may be a read error. The chain recombines TRBV5-4 with TRBJ2-3; 9 positions agree with TRBD1. The CDR3 extends over 17 amino acids. Germline V lookup: CDR1 SGHNT, CDR2 YYREEE (reference sequence). Trimming at V came to 4 bases and at J to 3 bases, leaving 12 bases not matched to a gene. The CDR3 loop is CASSHPGTGKWTDTQYF. CDR3 nucleotides: TGTGCCAGCAGCCACCCGGGGACAGGGAAGTGGACAGATACGCAGTATTTT.

As concerns this clonotype: The junction differs from germline at one of its ends, possibly a read error. This chain connects TRBV20-1 to TRBJ1-4; 7 bases fit TRBD1. CDR1 is DFQATT and CDR2 is SNEGSKA in the germline V gene (reference sequence). The CDR3 contains 16 residues. The chain's CDR3 is CSARDLKGATNEKVFF. The CDR3 nucleotides read TGCAGTGCTAGAGACCTCAAGGGGGCAACTAATGAAAAAGTGTTTTTT.

This chain uses TRBV19 with TRBJ1-3; no clear D. The germline gives CDR1 LNHDA, CDR2 SQIVND (reference sequence). V lost 8 bases to trimming and J lost 0 bases, with 14 bases between them. CDR3 length equals 15 residues. Here the CDR3 reads CASGMGQYSGNTIYF. CDR3 coding DNA: TGTGCCAGTGGAATGGGCCAATACTCTGGAAACACCATATATTTT.

This clonotype was seen at least ten times. V is TRBV3-1 and J is TRBJ2-1; TRBD2 aligns across 9 bases. The CDR3 is 14 amino acids. V shed 6 bases, J shed 3 bases, and the junction held 3 bases outside the gene matches. Germline assignment: CDR1 LGHDT and CDR2 YNNKEL (reference sequence). The CDR3 DNA is TGTGCCAGCAGGCGGACTAGCGACTACAATGAGCAGTTCTTC. As protein: CASRRTSDYNEQFF.

A remark on this clonotype: A read error is possible here, since a much larger clone lies one base away. The chain combines TRBV7-6 with TRBJ2-1; TRBD2 matches at 8 bases. The CDR3 is made up of 15 amino acids. Germline loops: CDR1 SGHVS, CDR2 FNYEAQ. The CDR3 loop reads CDSSLDGAGENEQFF. The CDR3 DNA reads as TGTGATAGCAGCTTAGATGGAGCGGGGGAAAATGAGCAGTTCTTC.

As to this clonotype: This may stem from a read error, because a much larger clone lies one nucleotide away. The chain uses TRBV10-2 and TRBJ2-5; 10 bases agree with TRBD2. The J call may be wrong; the DNA end is better matched by TRBJ2-1. The CDR3 runs 15 residues. Looked up from germline, CDR1 is WSHSY and CDR2 is SAAADI. The CDR3 nucleotides read TGCGCCAGCAGGGCGGGACTAGCGAGATACAATGAGCAGTTCTTC. It yields the protein CASRAGLARYNEQFF.

Worth noting for this clonotype: A much larger clone lies a single base off, so this may be a read error. The V gene is TRBV3-1, the J gene TRBJ2-2; D may be TRBD2 (5 bases). CDR3 length: 14 amino acids. Germline-derived CDR1 and CDR2 are LGHDT and YNNKEL (reference sequence). The CDR3 spells CASQTRTNTGELSF. The CDR3 DNA is TGTGCCAGCCAGACACGGACGAACACCGGGGAGCTGTCTTTT.

This CDR3 reads CSVAVTSSYEQYF. For the CDR3, the DNA is TGCAGCGTTGCGGTTACCTCCTCCTACGAGCAGTACTTC. J is TRBJ2-7 and V is TRBV29-1; unclear D gene. Trimming took 4 bases from V and 0 from J, leaving 10 bases between them. This CDR3 is 13 amino acids long. Per the germline V gene, CDR1 is SQVTM and CDR2 is ANQGSEA.

This clonotype was seen ten or more times. This chain connects TRBV28 to TRBJ2-1, with D perhaps being TRBD1 or TRBD2 (5 bases each). V dropped 1 base and J dropped 10 bases, with 17 bases sitting between them. The germline gives CDR1 MDHEN, CDR2 SYDVKM. The CDR3 runs 15 residues. CDR3 coding DNA: TGTGCCAGCAGTTTATCCCGGGACCCCATAGGGGAGCAGTTCTTC. This translates into CASSLSRDPIGEQFF.

In its sample, this clonotype was seen a few times. This chain uses TRBV29-1 with TRBJ2-7, with D unclear. This CDR3 contains 11 residues. CDR1 and CDR2 from the germline V gene are SQVTM and ANQGSEA. V was shortened by 7 bases and J by 3 bases, with 10 bases between the two germline ends. The CDR3: CSGLRGYEQYF. The CDR3 DNA is TGCAGCGGACTCAGAGGCTACGAGCAGTACTTC.

This clonotype was counted only a few times. V gene TRBV7-9 combines with J gene TRBJ2-1, with D maybe TRBD2 (6 bases). Trimming removed 0 bases at V and 6 bases at J, with 12 bases between. Germline CDR1 is SEHNR and CDR2 is FQNEAQ (reference sequence). The CDR3 contains 15 residues. The CDR3: CASSLARLGANEQFF. In DNA, the CDR3 is TGTGCCAGCAGCTTAGCGCGACTAGGGGCCAATGAGCAGTTCTTC.

The chain uses TRBV7-2 and TRBJ2-3, with D unresolved. V lost 8 bases and J lost 2, with 17 bases in between. CDR3 length: 15 residues. Germline V gene lookup returns CDR1 SGHTA and CDR2 FQGNSA. The CDR3 is CASQRLSTDTDTQYF. In DNA form, the CDR3 reads TGTGCCAGCCAAAGGTTGTCCACGGACACAGATACGCAGTATTTT.